The present T cell receptor (beta chain) was sequenced within a study of blood T cell repertoires in COVID-19. Study in general: From the United States, Italy and Spain came samples of acute and convalescent COVID-19. The cDNA or gDNA used as material had been derived from T cells, B-cell-depleted T cells, or PBMCs.

Per the authors' pipeline: Estimation of nucleated cell counts was performed using reference gene primer amplification. Assay used: immunoSEQ multiplex PCR; TCRdb lists only in-frame clones, some missing. V and J calls and clone size are as listed in that table; D and trimming were resolved from the DNA. The table has under 150,000 clones, 70% to 90% seen once. This clone has a handful of counts. Germline V CDR1 and CDR2: MRHNA, SNTAGT. The CDR3 contains 15 residues. J gave up 5 bases and V 6 bases, and 8 bases lay outside the gene matches. The sample consisted of peripheral blood. The chain is built from TRBV6-4 and TRBJ2-1; 9 bases match TRBD2. The receptor's source is a human donor in a cohort sampled during active COVID-19. CDR3 DNA sequence: TGTGCCAGCAGCCGAGCGGGGGGAACCCACAATGAGCAGTTCTTC. Translating it yields CASSRAGGTHNEQFF.